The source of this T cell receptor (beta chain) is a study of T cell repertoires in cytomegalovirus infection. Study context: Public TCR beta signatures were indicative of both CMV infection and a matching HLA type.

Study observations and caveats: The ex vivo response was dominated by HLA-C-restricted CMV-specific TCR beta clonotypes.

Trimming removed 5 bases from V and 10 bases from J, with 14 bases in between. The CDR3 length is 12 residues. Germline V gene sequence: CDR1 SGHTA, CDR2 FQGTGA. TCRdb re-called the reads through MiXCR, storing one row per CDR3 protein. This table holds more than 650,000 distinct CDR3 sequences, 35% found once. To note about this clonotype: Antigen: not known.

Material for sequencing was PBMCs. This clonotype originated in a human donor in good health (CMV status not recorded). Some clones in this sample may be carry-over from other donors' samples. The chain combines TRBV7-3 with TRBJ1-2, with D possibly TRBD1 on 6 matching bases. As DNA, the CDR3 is TGTGCCAGCAGCGCCGAGGGGGGGGCCTACACCTTC. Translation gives CASSAEGGAYTF.